The 10 T cell receptor beta chains presented below share a single source sample, sequenced in a study of graft-versus-host responses after intestinal transplantation. The assay was immunoSEQ multiplex PCR, and TCRdb's table has in-frame clones only and misses some. Of about 100,000 clones listed, 75% to 95% were seen once; the top ten hold roughly 5.5%. No antigen has been identified for these receptors. The sample consisted of unstimulated CD8+ T cells sorted from spleen or lymph node cells, taken before intestinal transplant. All receptors derive from a human donor who received an intestinal transplant.

In this sample, this clone turned up once. The rearrangement uses TRBV28 and TRBJ1-6; 7 nucleotides match TRBD1. CDR1 MDHEN and CDR2 SYDVKM come from the germline V gene. CDR3 size: 16 residues. Losses at the gene ends were 2 bases for V and 4 bases for J; bases not matched to a gene: 5. CDR3 sequence: CASSLEGAQYNSPLHF. Here the CDR3 DNA reads TGTGCCAGCAGTTTAGAGGGGGCCCAATATAATTCACCCCTCCACTTT.

This clone appeared once. The chain joins TRBV11-2 to TRBJ2-1; maybe TRBD2 (5 bases). CDR1 and CDR2 (germline): SGHAT, FQNNGV. Trimming left V 5 bases short and J 7 bases short, with 18 bases between. The CDR3 has 15 amino acids. The chain's CDR3 is CASSTWTDRSNEQFF. CDR3 nucleotide sequence: TGTGCCAGCAGCACTTGGACTGACCGCTCTAATGAGCAGTTCTTC.

The gene calls are TRBV29-1 and TRBJ1-1; D is uncertain. V was trimmed by 7 bases and J by 0 bases, leaving 9 bases between them. The germline CDR1 and CDR2 sequences are SQVTM and ANQGSEA. This CDR3 has 12 amino acids. The CDR3 DNA follows: TGCAGCGCACAACAGATGAACACTGAAGCTTTCTTT. It specifies CSAQQMNTEAFF.

This clone has only a few counts. DNA of the CDR3: TGTGCCAGCAGTGACGGGGGGGCCGGGGAGCTGTTTTTT. Encoded protein: CASSDGGAGELFF. This rearrangement joins TRBV6-1 to TRBJ2-2, with TRBD2 matching 8 bases. The CDR3 length is 13 residues. V was pared by 3 bases and J by 6 bases, with 0 bases of the junction left unmatched. From germline, CDR1 is MNHNS and CDR2 SASEGT.

The V gene is TRBV6-5, the J gene TRBJ1-2; no clear D. CDR1 MNHEY and CDR2 SVGAGI come from the germline V gene. V was pared by 4 bases and J by 4 bases, with 10 bases between. The CDR3 is 13 amino acids. The CDR3 nucleotides read TGTGCCAGCAGTTCCCGAGGACCCTATGGCTACACCTTC. Translating it yields CASSSRGPYGYTF.

In this sample, this clone turned up a few times. The chain recombines TRBV6-1 with TRBJ1-5; D is unclear. The germline V gene encodes CDR1 MNHNS and CDR2 SASEGT. Trimming stripped 6 bases from V and 3 bases from J, with 12 bases between. The CDR3 spans 14 residues. The CDR3 spells CASSSWRANQPQHF. The CDR3 nucleotides are TGTGCCAGCAGCTCGTGGAGGGCCAATCAGCCCCAGCATTTT.

The J gene is TRBJ2-1, the V gene TRBV7-9; a possible D gene is TRBD2 (6 bases). Germline V gene data show CDR1 as SEHNR and CDR2 as FQNEAQ (reference sequence). V lost 1 base and J lost 8, with 12 bases in between. CDR3 length equals 14 residues. The chain's CDR3 is CASSLVGSGDEQFF. The CDR3 DNA follows: TGTGCCAGCAGCTTAGTCGGGAGTGGTGATGAGCAGTTCTTC.

The rearrangement links TRBV30 to TRBJ1-1; unclear D gene. The germline gives CDR1 GTSNPN, CDR2 SVGIG (reference sequence). Trimming cost V 0 bases and J 8 bases, with 10 bases left between them. This CDR3 is 12 amino acids long. The DNA for the CDR3 is TGTGCCTGGAGTGTAGGGCCCTTCGAAGCTTTCTTT. As protein: CAWSVGPFEAFF.

This clone was found once. This chain links TRBV6-1 with TRBJ1-1; maybe TRBD1 (6 bases). The germline V gene encodes CDR1 MNHNS and CDR2 SASEGT. The CDR3 is made up of 16 amino acids. V lost 0 bases to trimming and J lost 0 bases, with 11 bases between them. CDR3 protein: CASSEALQGLNTEAFF. The CDR3 bases are TGTGCCAGCAGTGAAGCGCTTCAGGGGTTGAACACTGAAGCTTTCTTT.

This chain joins TRBV7-3 and TRBJ2-3; TRBD2 agrees at 10 bases. The ends lost 7 bases at V and 3 bases at J; junction bases unmatched: 7. The CDR3 is 15 amino acids. CDR1 SGHTA and CDR2 FQGTGA come from the germline V gene. The CDR3 is CASTTGTSVTDTQYF. DNA for the CDR3: TGTGCCAGCACCACAGGGACTAGCGTAACAGATACGCAGTATTTT.